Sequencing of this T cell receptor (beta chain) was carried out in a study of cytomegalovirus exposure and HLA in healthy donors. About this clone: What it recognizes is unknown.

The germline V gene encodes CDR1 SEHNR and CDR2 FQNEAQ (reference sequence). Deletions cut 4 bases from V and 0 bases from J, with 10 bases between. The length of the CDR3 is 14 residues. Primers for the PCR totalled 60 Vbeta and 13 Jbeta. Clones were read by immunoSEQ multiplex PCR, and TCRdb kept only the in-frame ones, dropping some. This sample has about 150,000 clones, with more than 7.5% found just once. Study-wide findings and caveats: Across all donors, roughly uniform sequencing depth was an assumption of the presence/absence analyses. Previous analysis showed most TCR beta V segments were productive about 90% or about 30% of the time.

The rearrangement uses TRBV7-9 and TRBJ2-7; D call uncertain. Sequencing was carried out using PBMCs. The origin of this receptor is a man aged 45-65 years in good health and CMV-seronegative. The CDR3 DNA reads TGTGCCAGCAGCTCCCGAGGATTCTCCTACGAGCAGTACTTC. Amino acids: CASSSRGFSYEQYF.